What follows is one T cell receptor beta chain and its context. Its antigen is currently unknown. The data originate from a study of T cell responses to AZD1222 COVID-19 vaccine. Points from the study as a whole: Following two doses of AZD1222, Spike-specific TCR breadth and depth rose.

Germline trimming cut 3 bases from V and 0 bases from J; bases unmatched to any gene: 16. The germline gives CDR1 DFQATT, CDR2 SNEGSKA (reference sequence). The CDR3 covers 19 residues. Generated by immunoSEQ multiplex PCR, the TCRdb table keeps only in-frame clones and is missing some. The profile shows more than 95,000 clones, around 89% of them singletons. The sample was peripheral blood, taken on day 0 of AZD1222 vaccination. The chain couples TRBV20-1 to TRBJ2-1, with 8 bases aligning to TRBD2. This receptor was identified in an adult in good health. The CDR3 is CSASVVGSGRALSYNEQFF. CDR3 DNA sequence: TGCAGTGCTAGTGTGGTCGGGTCCGGGAGGGCCCTCTCCTACAATGAGCAGTTCTTC.